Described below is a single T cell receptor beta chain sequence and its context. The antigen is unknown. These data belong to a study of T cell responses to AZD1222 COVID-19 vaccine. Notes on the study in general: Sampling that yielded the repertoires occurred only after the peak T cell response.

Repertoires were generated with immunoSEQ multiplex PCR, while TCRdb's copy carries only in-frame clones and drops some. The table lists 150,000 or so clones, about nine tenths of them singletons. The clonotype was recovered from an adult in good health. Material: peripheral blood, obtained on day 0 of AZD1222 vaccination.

The CDR3 DNA is TGCGCCAGCAGTCAATCGGGGACAGGGGAGGAATCACCCCTCCACTTT. Encoded protein: CASSQSGTGEESPLHF. This sequence joins TRBV23-1 and TRBJ1-6; TRBD1 agrees at 10 bases. TRBV23-1 is reported as an ORF; its role is uncertain. Trimming took 0 bases from V and 10 from J; bases not matched to a gene: 6. This CDR3 contains 16 residues.